A single sample is the source of the 7 T cell receptor beta chains below, sequenced in a study of T cell responses to AZD1222 COVID-19 vaccine. Generated by immunoSEQ multiplex PCR, the TCRdb table keeps only in-frame clones and is missing some. The table lists about 140,000 clones, approximately 92% of them singletons, with around 2.5% in the top ten. Here the sequenced sample was peripheral blood, taken on day 0 of AZD1222 vaccination. Receptors originate from an adult in good health.

The chain recombines TRBV5-4 with TRBJ2-3; 7 bases are shared with TRBD2. The CDR3 totals 13 residues. V lost 4 bases and J lost 2; bases outside the gene matches: 1. Germline CDR1 and CDR2: SGHNT and YYREEE (reference sequence). The CDR3, as DNA: TGTGCCAGCAGCCGGGACTACACAGATACGCAGTATTTT. It codes for CASSRDYTDTQYF.

The gene calls are TRBV27 and TRBJ2-7; 7 bases line up with TRBD1. Germline trimming cut 5 bases from V and 1 base from J; bases unmatched to any gene: 8. Germline V gene sequence: CDR1 MNHEY, CDR2 SMNVEV (reference sequence). CDR3 length: 15 residues. CDR3 region: CASSAPGTVSYEQYF. The CDR3 nucleotides are TGTGCCAGCAGTGCCCCCGGGACAGTATCCTACGAGCAGTACTTC.

The rearrangement joins TRBV11-2 to TRBJ1-4, with D possibly TRBD1 on 6 matching bases. In germline, CDR1 is SGHAT, CDR2 FQNNGV. The CDR3 extends over 16 amino acids. The V gene lost 5 bases and the J gene lost 5 bases, with 18 bases spanning the gap. The CDR3 here is CASSPHGGARNEKLFF. DNA for the CDR3: TGTGCCAGCAGCCCCCATGGGGGGGCGCGGAATGAAAAACTGTTTTTT.

Here the CDR3 reads CASRGGTEAFF. CDR3 sequence (DNA): TGTGCCAGCAGAGGCGGTACTGAAGCTTTCTTT. This chain connects TRBV7-9 to TRBJ1-1; unclear D gene. Germline V CDR1 and CDR2: SEHNR, FQNEAQ (reference sequence). V was pared by 6 bases and J by 5 bases, with 7 bases between. The CDR3 consists of 11 residues.

This rearrangement joins TRBV27 to TRBJ2-7; TRBD2 agrees at 7 bases. V lost 7 bases and J lost 1; bases outside the gene matches: 1. Germline CDR1 is MNHEY and CDR2 is SMNVEV (reference sequence). The CDR3 totals 12 residues. The CDR3 is CASKGLSYEQYF. For the CDR3, the DNA is TGTGCCAGCAAGGGACTATCCTACGAGCAGTACTTC.

The chain uses TRBV12-5 and TRBJ2-3; TRBD1 matches 11 bases. CDR3 length equals 15 residues. V shed 5 bases, J shed 6 bases, and the junction held 7 bases outside the gene matches. Germline CDR1 LGHNT, CDR2 FRNRAP. The CDR3 region has the DNA TGTGCTAGTGGTACGGGACAGGGGGGGTCCGATACGCAGTATTTT. It codes for CASGTGQGGSDTQYF.

CDR3 sequence (DNA): TGCGCCAGCAGCCAAGATCTACTTCGGGGGGGAAATCAGCCCCAGCATTTT. Translation gives CASSQDLLRGGNQPQHF. The rearrangement uses TRBV4-3 and TRBJ1-5; perhaps TRBD1 as D (5 bases). The CDR3 runs 17 residues. V was cut by 0 bases and J by 4 bases, with 16 bases left in between. Germline V gene lookup returns CDR1 LGHNA and CDR2 YSLEER.